This is a list of T cell receptor beta chains from one sample in a study of Graves' ophthalmopathy and Graves' hyperthyroidism. TCRdb processed the multiplex PCR reads anew with MiXCR; each CDR3 protein has one entry. The sample consists of roughly 610,000 distinct CDR3 sequences, around a fifth of them appearing once. The sample comprised peripheral blood. All receptors derive from a woman between 18 and 30 years old with stable Graves' hyperthyroidism. Some clones in this sample may be carry-over from other donors' samples. Each CDR3 is given with its conserved first and last residue. The order of the fields is V gene, D gene, J gene, clone size, CDR3 length, CDR3 DNA, CDR3 protein. D genes are given only for firm matches. Only part of the rows carry a size: once, few, many, or a class if the clone is expanded.

v_call: TRBV20-1
d_call: .
j_call: TRBJ1-2
clone_size: .
cdr3_length: 14
cdr3_nt: TGCAGTGCTAGTGGGTCAGGACATAACTATGGCTACACCTTC
cdr3_aa: CSASGSGHNYGYTF

v_call: TRBV20-1
d_call: TRBD1
j_call: TRBJ1-1
clone_size: many
cdr3_length: 14
cdr3_nt: TGCAGTGCTTTCAGGACAGGAGGGAAGACTGAAGCTTTCTTT
cdr3_aa: CSAFRTGGKTEAFF

v_call: TRBV20-1
d_call: TRBD2
j_call: TRBJ2-7
clone_size: .
cdr3_length: 14
cdr3_nt: TGCAGTGCTAGTTCTAGCGGGAGGGCCTACGAGCAGTACTTC
cdr3_aa: CSASSSGRAYEQYF

v_call: TRBV6-5
d_call: .
j_call: TRBJ1-1
clone_size: many
cdr3_length: 15
cdr3_nt: TGTGCCAGCAGTTACTCGCGGCAAAGAAACACTGAAGCTTTCTTT
cdr3_aa: CASSYSRQRNTEAFF

v_call: TRBV5-1
d_call: .
j_call: TRBJ2-2
clone_size: many
cdr3_length: 15
cdr3_nt: TGCGCCAGCAGCGCCCGGGACGACAACACCGGGGAGCTGTTTTTT
cdr3_aa: CASSARDDNTGELFF

v_call: TRBV27
d_call: .
j_call: TRBJ2-7
clone_size: many
cdr3_length: 13
cdr3_nt: TGTGCCAGCAGTTCGGGAGATCATTACGAGCAGTACTTC
cdr3_aa: CASSSGDHYEQYF

v_call: TRBV28
d_call: TRBD2
j_call: TRBJ2-2
clone_size: few
cdr3_length: 17
cdr3_nt: TGTGCCAGCAGTTTATGGGTGACTAGCGGGGTCACCGGGGAGCTGTTTTTT
cdr3_aa: CASSLWVTSGVTGELFF

v_call: TRBV6-2/TRBV6-3
d_call: TRBD2
j_call: TRBJ2-2
clone_size: .
cdr3_length: 13
cdr3_nt: TGTGCCAGTCAGCGGGATAACACCGGGGAGCTGTTTTTT
cdr3_aa: CASQRDNTGELFF

v_call: TRBV6-2/TRBV6-3
d_call: .
j_call: TRBJ2-7
clone_size: many
cdr3_length: 14
cdr3_nt: TGTGCCAGCACCCCCTTAACCCTCGTCTACGAGCAGTACTTC
cdr3_aa: CASTPLTLVYEQYF

v_call: TRBV27
d_call: .
j_call: TRBJ1-6
clone_size: .
cdr3_length: 15
cdr3_nt: TGTGCCAGCAGGCGGGGCGCAACCTATAATTCACCCCTCCACTTT
cdr3_aa: CASRRGATYNSPLHF

v_call: TRBV4-3
d_call: .
j_call: TRBJ2-5
clone_size: few
cdr3_length: 15
cdr3_nt: TGCGCCAGCAGCCCGCGACTTGCTTTTGGGGAGACCCAGTACTTC
cdr3_aa: CASSPRLAFGETQYF

v_call: TRBV11-3
d_call: .
j_call: TRBJ1-1
clone_size: once
cdr3_length: 13
cdr3_nt: TGTGCCAGCAGCGCTTCGGGCGTCACTGAAGCTTTCTTT
cdr3_aa: CASSASGVTEAFF

v_call: TRBV6-2/TRBV6-3
d_call: .
j_call: TRBJ2-7
clone_size: .
cdr3_length: 13
cdr3_nt: TGTGCCAGCTTTAAGGTACATCTATACGATCAGTACTTC
cdr3_aa: CASFKVHLYDQYF

v_call: TRBV6-5
d_call: .
j_call: TRBJ1-1
clone_size: many
cdr3_length: 13
cdr3_nt: TGTGCCAGCGGGTTGGTGCAGAACACTGAAGCTTTCTTT
cdr3_aa: CASGLVQNTEAFF

v_call: TRBV28
d_call: .
j_call: TRBJ2-7
clone_size: many
cdr3_length: 14
cdr3_nt: TGTGCCAGCAGTTTATCCACTATTCTACGTGAGCAGTACTTC
cdr3_aa: CASSLSTILREQYF

v_call: TRBV14
d_call: TRBD2
j_call: TRBJ2-2
clone_size: .
cdr3_length: 18
cdr3_nt: TGTGCCAGCAGCCAAGATAGCGGACTAGCGGGGTACACCGGGGAGCTGTTTTTT
cdr3_aa: CASSQDSGLAGYTGELFF

v_call: TRBV12-3/TRBV12-4
d_call: .
j_call: TRBJ2-7
clone_size: .
cdr3_length: 12
cdr3_nt: TGTGCCAGCGGGGGTCTTGACTACGAGCAGTACTTC
cdr3_aa: CASGGLDYEQYF

v_call: TRBV5-5
d_call: TRBD1
j_call: TRBJ1-1
clone_size: many
cdr3_length: 16
cdr3_nt: TGTGCCAGCAGCCTGAGACAGGGGGCAAGGTGGGCTGAAGCTTTCTTT
cdr3_aa: CASSLRQGARWAEAFF

v_call: TRBV12-3/TRBV12-4
d_call: .
j_call: TRBJ1-2
clone_size: many
cdr3_length: 13
cdr3_nt: TGTGCCAGCAGCCTCTTGATGCTCTATGGCTACACCTTC
cdr3_aa: CASSLLMLYGYTF

v_call: TRBV11-2
d_call: TRBD1
j_call: TRBJ1-2
clone_size: many
cdr3_length: 17
cdr3_nt: TGTGCCAGCAGCTCCCTATATCCGGGACAGGGATGGTATGGCTACACCTTC
cdr3_aa: CASSSLYPGQGWYGYTF

v_call: TRBV4-2
d_call: TRBD1
j_call: TRBJ1-1
clone_size: few
cdr3_length: 14
cdr3_nt: TGTGCCAGCAGCCAGGACAGGCCAAACACTGAAGCTTTCTTT
cdr3_aa: CASSQDRPNTEAFF

v_call: TRBV13
d_call: .
j_call: TRBJ2-7
clone_size: many
cdr3_length: 15
cdr3_nt: TGTGCCAGCAGCTTATCGGGAACGTTCCTCTACGAGCAGTACTTC
cdr3_aa: CASSLSGTFLYEQYF

v_call: TRBV5-1
d_call: .
j_call: TRBJ1-2
clone_size: few
cdr3_length: 16
cdr3_nt: TGCGCCAGCAGCTTGTTTTTTTCGGGACCCCAGAGTGGCTACACCTTC
cdr3_aa: CASSLFFSGPQSGYTF

v_call: TRBV7-2
d_call: .
j_call: TRBJ2-4
clone_size: .
cdr3_length: 15
cdr3_nt: TGTGCCAGCAGCTTATTCGCGGGATCCGGAAACATTCAGTACTTC
cdr3_aa: CASSLFAGSGNIQYF

v_call: TRBV12-3/TRBV12-4
d_call: TRBD1
j_call: TRBJ1-2
clone_size: many
cdr3_length: 13
cdr3_nt: TGTGCCAGCAGTTCCGGACAGGGGGGGGGCTACACCTTC
cdr3_aa: CASSSGQGGGYTF

v_call: TRBV30
d_call: .
j_call: TRBJ2-7
clone_size: many
cdr3_length: 12
cdr3_nt: TGTGCCTCCGCCTGGGACCCCTACGAGCAGTACTTC
cdr3_aa: CASAWDPYEQYF

v_call: TRBV6-1
d_call: TRBD1
j_call: TRBJ2-5
clone_size: .
cdr3_length: 15
cdr3_nt: TGTGCCAGCAGCTGGGGACAGGGAGGGGAAGAGACCCAGTACTTC
cdr3_aa: CASSWGQGGEETQYF